The T cell receptor beta chain under discussion was sequenced for a study of blood T cells in healthy people across ages. Findings and limits, study-wide: It was found that TCR beta diversity correlated strongly with the percentage of naive T cells. The study found more naive CD4+ cells and higher diversity in long-lived than aged donors.

On this clonotype: Its antigen is not identified.

A J-beta primer mix and a sample-barcoded 5' primer were used in a second PCR of roughly 7 to 12 cycles. A template-switch adaptor containing 12 random nucleotides labeled each cDNA molecule. Using its own MiXCR run on the 5' RACE reads, TCRdb lists one record per CDR3 protein. The sample has about 810,000 distinct CDR3 sequences, roughly 40% seen once. The sequenced material came from blood. The TCR was taken from a man between 18 and 35 years old in good health.

CDR3 bases: TGCGCCAGCAGCCAAGATCCGGAAGAGACCCAGTACTTC. The encoded protein is CASSQDPEETQYF. V is TRBV4-1 and J is TRBJ2-5; the D is unclear. Looked up from germline, CDR1 is MGHRA and CDR2 is YSYEKL. The length of the CDR3 is 13 residues. Trimming removed 0 bases from V and 3 bases from J, with 5 bases in between.